A single TCR beta chain is shown here with its context. Its cognate antigen has yet to be identified. Base qualities are not at hand, and no much larger clone is one base apart. V is reduced by 4 bases and J by 1 base, leaving a spacing of 7 bases between them. Based on the germline V gene (reference sequence), the CDR1 and CDR2 sequences are MNHEY and SMNVEV. From the cysteine up to the phenylalanine, the CDR3 has a length of 13 residues. Of the read, only the CDR3 DNA is kept; its 39 bases are in frame from base 1. Every bulk PBMC sample had a fixed 350 ng of DNA loaded. Following the manufacturer instructions, the immunoSEQ TCRb Assay kit was used to amplify TCR beta CDR3 sequences from genomic DNA. The KAPA Library Quantification Kit for Illumina platforms was used to quantify pooled libraries by qPCR. Pooled libraries were sequenced on an Illumina NextSeq 500, clustered at about 0.6-1.2 pM. Per the original workflow: Analysis of the TCR data relied on immunoSEQ ANALYZER and the R LymphoSeq package. A rearrangement efficiency score was calculated as productive divided by the sum of productive and non-productive CDR3 sequences. Clonality was measured with the Gini coefficient and diversity with the Renyi index at alpha=1, compared pairwise between timepoints within each patient. Clonal relatedness used an edit distance of 3, and repertoire similarity used the Bhattacharyya coefficient, both computed in LymphoSeq. To classify response, a linear discriminant analysis based on week-3 changes in clonality and diversity was built with the R MASS and caret packages. In TCRdb, the immuneACCESS table is reduced to in-frame sequences with V and J assigned. These tables do not hold every clone; where another copy was compared, an unresolved V gene accounts for under half, and the others remain unexplained. That table supplies the V and J calls and clone size; D and trimming were determined from the DNA. In all, the sample holds approximately 17,000 clones, and approximately 89% of those were seen once. Clones ranked in the top ten supply around 1.7% of the sample.

This record comes from a study of blood T cell dynamics during melanoma immunotherapy (dated by TCRdb to 2018 to 2020). Background for the entire study: Patients with metastatic melanoma were treated with first-line pembrolizumab or nivolumab plus ipilimumab as standard of care in the United Kingdom. A training cohort was formed from consecutive patients, and a further independent group of patients from the same centre was pooled into an external validation set. To identify early correlates of response, the study profiled peripheral T cell receptor repertoires in patients with metastatic melanoma before and after one cycle of checkpoint inhibitor therapy. General study outcomes and caveats: The study was unable to establish whether the T cell clones driving the repertoire changes were melanoma-specific or instead reflected general immune activation. The relatively small sample size was recognized as a factor that could limit how well the results generalize. A bifurcated reorganization of the PBMC repertoire at W3, with increased clonality or increased diversity, was observed in patients who later achieved disease control, unlike in progressors.

The time point label here, explained by the study, means: pre-treatment baseline. Blood samples were taken before treatment (T0) and at week 3 (W3), following the first cycle of checkpoint blockade. Except for a couple of patients with rapid clinical progression, response was assessed 12 weeks after the first infusion by RECIST 1.1; disease control meant complete response, partial response or stable disease. Any patient who had received prior systemic cancer treatment, was on concomitant immunosuppressant therapy or had synchronous other active malignancies was excluded. Bulk PBMC and plasma cell-free DNA were both sequenced for TCR beta so that circulating cells and T cell turnover could be tracked. PBMC were isolated from blood with Lymphoprep and SepMate tubes, followed by red cell lysis. DNA from PBMC and sorted T cell subsets was extracted with QIAamp DNA Blood Mini kits.

This sequence originates from a human donor with melanoma. The starting material was blood, obtained from a patient treated with checkpoint blockade. Recombination linked TRBV27 to TRBJ1-1; the D gene cannot be named for sure. At the DNA level, the sequence is TGTGCCAGCAGTTCACACAGGAACACTGAAGCTTTCTTT. Its protein is CASSSHRNTEAFF.